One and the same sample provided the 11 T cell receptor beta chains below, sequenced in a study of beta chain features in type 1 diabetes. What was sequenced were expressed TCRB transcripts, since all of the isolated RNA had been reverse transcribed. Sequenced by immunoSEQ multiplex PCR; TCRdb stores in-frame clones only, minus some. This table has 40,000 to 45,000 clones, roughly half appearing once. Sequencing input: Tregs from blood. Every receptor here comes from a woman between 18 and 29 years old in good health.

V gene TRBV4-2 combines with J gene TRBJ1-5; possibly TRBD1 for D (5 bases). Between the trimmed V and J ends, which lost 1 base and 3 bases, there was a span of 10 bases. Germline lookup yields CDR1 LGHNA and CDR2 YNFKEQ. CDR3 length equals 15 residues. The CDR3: CASSQGRVFNQPQHF. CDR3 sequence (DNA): TGTGCCAGCAGCCAAGGCAGGGTTTTCAATCAGCCCCAGCATTTT.

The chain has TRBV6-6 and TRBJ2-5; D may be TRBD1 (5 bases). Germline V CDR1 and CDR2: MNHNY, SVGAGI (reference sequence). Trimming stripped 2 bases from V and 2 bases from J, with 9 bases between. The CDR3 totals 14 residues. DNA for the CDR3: TGTGCCAGCAGTTACATTGGGGCACAAGAGACCCAGTACTTC. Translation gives CASSYIGAQETQYF.

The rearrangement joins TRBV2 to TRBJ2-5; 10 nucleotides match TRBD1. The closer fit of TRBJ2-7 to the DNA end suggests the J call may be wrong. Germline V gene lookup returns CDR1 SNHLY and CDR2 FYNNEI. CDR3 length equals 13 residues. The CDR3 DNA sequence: TGTGCCGGTACGACAGGGGGCTTGTACGAGCAGTACTTC. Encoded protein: CAGTTGGLYEQYF.

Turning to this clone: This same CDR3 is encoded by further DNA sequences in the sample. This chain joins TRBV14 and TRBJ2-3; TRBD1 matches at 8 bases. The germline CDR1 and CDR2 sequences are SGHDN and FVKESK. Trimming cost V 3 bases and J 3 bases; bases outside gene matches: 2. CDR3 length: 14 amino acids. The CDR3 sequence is CASSQGQETDTQYF. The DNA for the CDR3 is TGTGCCAGCAGCCAGGGACAGGAGACAGATACGCAGTATTTT.

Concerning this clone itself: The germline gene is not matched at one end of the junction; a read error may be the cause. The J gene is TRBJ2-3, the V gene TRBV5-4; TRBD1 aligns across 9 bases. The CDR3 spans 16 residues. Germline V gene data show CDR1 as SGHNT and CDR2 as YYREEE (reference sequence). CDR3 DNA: TGTGCCGGCAGCCCAGACCGGGACAGGGTTTCAGATACGCAGTATTTT. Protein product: CAGSPDRDRVSDTQYF. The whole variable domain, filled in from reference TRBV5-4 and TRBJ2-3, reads ETGVTQSPTHLIKTRGQQVTLRCSSQSGHNTVSWYQQALGQGPQFIFQYYREEENGRGNFPPRFSGLQFPNYSSELNVNALELDDSALYLCAGSPDRDRVSDTQYFGPGTRLTVL.

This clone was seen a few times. The CDR3 nucleotides are TGTGCCAGCAGCCTGGAGGGTAACTATGGCTACACCTTC. As protein: CASSLEGNYGYTF. This rearrangement joins TRBV7-3 to TRBJ1-2; no reliable D call. This CDR3 has 13 amino acids. V was pared by 5 bases and J by 1 base, with 8 bases between. Germline values: CDR1 SGHTA, CDR2 FQGTGA.

The CDR3 DNA sequence: TGCGCCAGCAGCCCCGGGACAGGGTCGATGAACACTGAAGCTTTCTTT. Encoded protein: CASSPGTGSMNTEAFF. The chain has TRBV5-1 and TRBJ1-1; 9 bases map to TRBD1. The J segment lost 0 bases and the V segment lost 4 bases, leaving 7 bases of the junction unmatched. Germline V lookup: CDR1 SGHRS, CDR2 YFSETQ. The CDR3 sequence is 16 residues long.

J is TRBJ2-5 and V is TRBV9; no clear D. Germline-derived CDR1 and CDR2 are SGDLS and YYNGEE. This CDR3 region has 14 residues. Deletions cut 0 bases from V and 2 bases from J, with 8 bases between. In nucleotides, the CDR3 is TGTGCCAGCAGCGTAGGCGGCGGTCAAGAGACCCAGTACTTC. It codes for CASSVGGGQETQYF. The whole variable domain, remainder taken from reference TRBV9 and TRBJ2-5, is DSGVTQTPKHLITATGQRVTLRCSPRSGDLSVYWYQQSLDQGLQFLIQYYNGEERAKGNILERFSAQQFPDLHSELNLSSLELGDSALYFCASSVGGGQETQYFGPGTRLLVL.

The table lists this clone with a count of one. In nucleotides, the CDR3 is TGTGCCAGCAGCTTGGAGGTGACATTTGATGGCTACACCTTC. As protein: CASSLEVTFDGYTF. The chain carries TRBV5-4 and TRBJ1-2; D ambiguous. Germline-derived CDR1 and CDR2 are SGHNT and YYREEE (reference sequence). The CDR3 contains 14 residues. Deletions cut 0 bases from V and 6 bases from J, with 12 bases between.

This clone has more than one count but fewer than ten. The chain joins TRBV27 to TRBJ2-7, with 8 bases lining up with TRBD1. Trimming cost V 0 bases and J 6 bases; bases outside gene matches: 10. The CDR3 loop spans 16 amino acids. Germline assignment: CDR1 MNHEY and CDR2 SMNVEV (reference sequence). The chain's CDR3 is CASSLSMRSGTGEQYF. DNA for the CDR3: TGTGCCAGCAGTTTATCGATGAGATCCGGGACAGGCGAGCAGTACTTC.

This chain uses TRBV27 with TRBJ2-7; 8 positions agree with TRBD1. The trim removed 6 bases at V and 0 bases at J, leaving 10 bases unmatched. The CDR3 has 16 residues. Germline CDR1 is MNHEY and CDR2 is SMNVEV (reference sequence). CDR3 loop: CASRSGRQGSSYEQYF. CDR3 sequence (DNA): TGTGCCAGCAGGTCCGGAAGACAGGGGAGCTCCTACGAGCAGTACTTC.